These T cell receptor beta chains were read from a single sample in a study of blood T cells in healthy people across ages. MiXCR, run by TCRdb on the 5' RACE reads, gives a single entry per CDR3 protein. This table has about 800,000 distinct CDR3 sequences, roughly 64% appearing once. Sequencing was performed on blood. These receptors all come from a man younger than 45 in good health. The CDR3 runs from the conserved cysteine through the conserved F or W. D genes are given only for firm matches. Clone size is stated in some rows and not others, as once, few, many or a class when expanded.

TRBV7-2	.	TRBJ1-5	.	CASSFGQMNQPQHF	TGTGCCAGCAGCTTCGGCCAGATGAATCAGCCCCAGCATTTT
TRBV21-1	.	TRBJ2-7	.	CASSPLGVYYEQYF	TGTGCCAGCAGCCCCCTGGGCGTTTATTACGAGCAGTACTTC
TRBV5-1	TRBD1	TRBJ2-4	.	CASSLEGAFAKNIQYF	TGCGCCAGCAGCTTGGAGGGGGCATTTGCCAAAAACATTCAGTACTTC
TRBV7-9	.	TRBJ1-4	few	CASSNRQSNEKLFF	TGTGCCAGCAGCAATCGACAGTCTAATGAAAAACTGTTTTTT
TRBV10-3	.	TRBJ2-7	.	CAIRDAGNAYEQYF	TGTGCCATCAGGGATGCGGGGAACGCCTACGAGCAGTACTTC
TRBV6-2/TRBV6-3	TRBD1	TRBJ2-4	.	CASRGQGASTYGQYF	TGTGCCAGCAGGGGACAGGGGGCTTCGACCTACGGGCAGTACTTC
TRBV7-2	.	TRBJ2-7	.	CASSLGRGGGRQYF	TGTGCCAGCAGCTTGGGACGTGGTGGGGGTAGGCAGTACTTC
TRBV30	.	TRBJ1-6	few	CAWSRNSPLHF	TGTGCCTGGAGTCGGAATTCACCCCTCCACTTT
TRBV7-2	.	TRBJ1-1	few	CASSLEQEVTEAFF	TGTGCCAGCAGCTTGGAACAAGAGGTTACTGAAGCTTTCTTT
TRBV4-2	TRBD2	TRBJ2-3	.	CASSRTAGASSTDTQYF	TGTGCCAGCAGCCGCACAGCGGGGGCTTCTAGCACAGATACGCAGTATTTT
TRBV4-2	.	TRBJ2-3	.	CASSRMTQGTDTQYF	TGTGCCAGCAGCCGCATGACTCAGGGTACAGATACGCAGTATTTT
TRBV6-5	TRBD1	TRBJ1-2	.	CASGRQGRTNYGYTF	TGTGCCAGCGGTAGACAGGGGAGAACTAACTATGGCTACACCTTC
TRBV29-1	.	TRBJ1-5	.	CSVKQGTGNQPQHF	TGCAGCGTTAAACAGGGAACTGGCAATCAGCCCCAGCATTTT
TRBV6-6	.	TRBJ1-5	.	CASTKGDSNQPQHF	TGTGCCAGCACCAAGGGCGATAGCAATCAGCCCCAGCATTTT
TRBV20-1	.	TRBJ1-2	.	CSASAGMYHGYTF	TGCAGTGCTAGCGCAGGGATGTATCATGGCTACACCTTC
TRBV5-1	TRBD1	TRBJ1-1	.	CAGSSGTGQWGTEAFF	TGCGCCGGCAGCTCCGGGACAGGGCAGTGGGGCACTGAAGCTTTCTTT
TRBV12-3/TRBV12-4	.	TRBJ2-1	.	CASTFRAGDEQFF	TGTGCCAGCACCTTCCGAGCGGGCGATGAGCAGTTCTTC
TRBV3-1	.	TRBJ1-5	few	CASSREGVNQPQHF	TGTGCCAGCAGCCGGGAGGGGGTCAATCAGCCCCAGCATTTT
TRBV7-3	TRBD2	TRBJ2-1	.	CASSLRGGSSEQFF	TGTGCCAGCAGCTTAAGAGGCGGGAGCAGTGAGCAGTTCTTC
TRBV29-1	.	TRBJ2-1	.	CSVAEGGSYNEQFF	TGCAGCGTCGCTGAGGGGGGGTCCTACAATGAGCAGTTCTTC
TRBV28	.	TRBJ1-4	.	CASSSSGQSATNEKLFF	TGTGCCAGCAGTTCCTCGGGACAATCGGCAACTAATGAAAAACTGTTTTTT
TRBV10-3	.	TRBJ2-1	.	CAIAVATLNNEQFF	TGTGCCATCGCCGTTGCGACTCTTAACAATGAGCAGTTCTTC
TRBV10-3	.	TRBJ2-1	.	CATTSGGDNEQFF	TGTGCCACTACCAGTGGAGGGGATAATGAGCAGTTCTTC